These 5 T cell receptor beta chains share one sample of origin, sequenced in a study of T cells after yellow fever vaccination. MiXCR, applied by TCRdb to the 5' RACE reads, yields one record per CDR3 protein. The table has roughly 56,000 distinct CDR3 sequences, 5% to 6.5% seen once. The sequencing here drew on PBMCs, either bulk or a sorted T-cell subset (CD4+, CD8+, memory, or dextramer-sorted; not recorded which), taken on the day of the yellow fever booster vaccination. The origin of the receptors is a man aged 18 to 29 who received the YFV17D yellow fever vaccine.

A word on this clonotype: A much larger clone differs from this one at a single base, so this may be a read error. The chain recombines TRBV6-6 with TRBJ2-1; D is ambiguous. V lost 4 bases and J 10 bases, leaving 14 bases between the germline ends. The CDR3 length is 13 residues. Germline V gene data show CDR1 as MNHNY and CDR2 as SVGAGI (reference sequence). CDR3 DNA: TGTGCCAGCAGTTTAAATGATGCATACGAGCAGTTCTTC. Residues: CASSLNDAYEQFF.

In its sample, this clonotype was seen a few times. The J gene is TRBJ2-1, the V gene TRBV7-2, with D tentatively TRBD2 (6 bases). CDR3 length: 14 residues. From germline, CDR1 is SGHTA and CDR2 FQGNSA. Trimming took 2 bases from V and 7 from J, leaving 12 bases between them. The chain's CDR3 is CASSLLRRGNEQFF. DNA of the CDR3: TGTGCCAGCAGCTTACTTCGGCGGGGAAATGAGCAGTTCTTC.

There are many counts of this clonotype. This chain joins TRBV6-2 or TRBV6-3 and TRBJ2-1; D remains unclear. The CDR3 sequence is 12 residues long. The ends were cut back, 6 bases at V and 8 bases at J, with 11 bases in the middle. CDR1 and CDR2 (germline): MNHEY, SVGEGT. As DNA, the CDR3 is TGTGCCAGCAGCTTCGGCGGAGATGAGCAGTTCTTC. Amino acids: CASSFGGDEQFF.

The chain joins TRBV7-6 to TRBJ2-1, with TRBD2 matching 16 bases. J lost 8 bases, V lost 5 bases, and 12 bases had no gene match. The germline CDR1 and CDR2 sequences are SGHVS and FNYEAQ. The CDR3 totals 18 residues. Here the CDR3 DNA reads TGTGCCAGCAGCCTCAACGTGGGACTAGCGGGGGGGCTAGATGAGCAGTTCTTC. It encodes CASSLNVGLAGGLDEQFF.

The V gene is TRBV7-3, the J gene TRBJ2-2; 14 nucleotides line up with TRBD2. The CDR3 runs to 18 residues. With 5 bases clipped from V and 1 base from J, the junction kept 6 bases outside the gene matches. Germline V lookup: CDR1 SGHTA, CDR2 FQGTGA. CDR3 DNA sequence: TGTGCCAGCAGCCCGTGGACTAGCGGGGGGATGAACACCGGGGAGCTGTTTTTT. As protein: CASSPWTSGGMNTGELFF. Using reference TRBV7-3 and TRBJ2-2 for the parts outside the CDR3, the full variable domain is GAGVSQTPSNKVTEKGKYVELRCDPISGHTALYWYRQSLGQGPEFLIYFQGTGAADDSGLPNDRFFAVRPEGSVSTLKIQRTERGDSAVYLCASSPWTSGGMNTGELFFGEGSRLTVL.